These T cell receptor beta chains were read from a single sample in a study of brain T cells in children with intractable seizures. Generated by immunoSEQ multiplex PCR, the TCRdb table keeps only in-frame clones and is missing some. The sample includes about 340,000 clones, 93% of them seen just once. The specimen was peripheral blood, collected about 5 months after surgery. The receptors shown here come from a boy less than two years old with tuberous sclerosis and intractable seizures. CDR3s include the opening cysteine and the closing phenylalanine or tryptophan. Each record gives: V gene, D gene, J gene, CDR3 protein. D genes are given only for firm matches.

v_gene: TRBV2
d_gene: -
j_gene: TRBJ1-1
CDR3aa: CASSDRTIEAFF

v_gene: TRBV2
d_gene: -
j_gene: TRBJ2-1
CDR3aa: CASSEGTSKRHEQFF

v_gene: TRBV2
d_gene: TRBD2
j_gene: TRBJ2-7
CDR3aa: CASSLIAGETFPYEQYF

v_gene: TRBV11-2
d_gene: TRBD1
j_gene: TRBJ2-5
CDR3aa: CASSHSTGAGETQYF

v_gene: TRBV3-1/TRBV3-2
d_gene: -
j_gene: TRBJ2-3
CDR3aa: CASSQDPLAGTTDTQYF

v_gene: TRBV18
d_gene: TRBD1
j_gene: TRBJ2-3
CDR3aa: CASSYRDRGPDTQYF

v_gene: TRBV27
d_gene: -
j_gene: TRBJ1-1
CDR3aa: CASSLSVGSTEAFF

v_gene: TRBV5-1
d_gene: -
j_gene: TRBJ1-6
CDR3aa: CASSLAPGSESPLHF

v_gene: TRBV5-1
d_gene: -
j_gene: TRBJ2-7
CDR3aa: CASRAPGAGEQYF

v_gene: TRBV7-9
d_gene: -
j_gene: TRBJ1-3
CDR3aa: CASSLQGSPLSSGNTIYF

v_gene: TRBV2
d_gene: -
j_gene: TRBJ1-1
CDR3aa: CASSYDPRQTEAFF

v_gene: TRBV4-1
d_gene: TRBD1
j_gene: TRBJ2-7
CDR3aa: CASSLLTLGGKGEQYF

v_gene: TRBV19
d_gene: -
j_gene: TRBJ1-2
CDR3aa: CASSQGRSVGYTF

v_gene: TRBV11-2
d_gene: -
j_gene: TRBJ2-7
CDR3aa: CASSLLWTVKPYEQYF

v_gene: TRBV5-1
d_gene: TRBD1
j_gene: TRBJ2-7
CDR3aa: CASSLGLGTGDYEQYF

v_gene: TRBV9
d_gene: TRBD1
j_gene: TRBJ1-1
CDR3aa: CASSQGQGPPEAFF

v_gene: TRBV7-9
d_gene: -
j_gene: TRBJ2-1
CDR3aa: CASNGSTEGPLNEQFF

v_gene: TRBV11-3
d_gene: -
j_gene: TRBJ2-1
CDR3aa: CASSPLIRAAGGNEQFF

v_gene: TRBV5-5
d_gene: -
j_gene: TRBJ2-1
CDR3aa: CASSLVGISYNEQFF

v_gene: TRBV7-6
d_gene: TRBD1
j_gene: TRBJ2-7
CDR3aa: CASSLDRGYEQYF

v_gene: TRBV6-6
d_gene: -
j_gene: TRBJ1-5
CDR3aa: CASSYSTWQGNQPQHF

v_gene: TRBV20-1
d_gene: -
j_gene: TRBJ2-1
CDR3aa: CSAFATFEQFF

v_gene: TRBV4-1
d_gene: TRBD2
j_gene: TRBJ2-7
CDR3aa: CASSQAPGGSYEQYF

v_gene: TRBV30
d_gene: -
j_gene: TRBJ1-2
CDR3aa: CAWGNGEPYGYTF

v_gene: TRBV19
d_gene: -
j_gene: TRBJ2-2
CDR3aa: CASSNPAGTGELFF

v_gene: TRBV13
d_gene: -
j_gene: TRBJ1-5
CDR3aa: CASSLQGAKKPQHF

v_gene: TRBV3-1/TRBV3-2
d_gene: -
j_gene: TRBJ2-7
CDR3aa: CASSPSWGGASYEQYF

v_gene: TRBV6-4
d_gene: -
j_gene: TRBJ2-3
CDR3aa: CASSEFGMESTDTQYF

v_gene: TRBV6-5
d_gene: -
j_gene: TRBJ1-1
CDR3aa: CASSYSRLRNTEAFF

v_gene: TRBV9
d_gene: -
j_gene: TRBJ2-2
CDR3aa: CASSPEGRAGDTGELFF

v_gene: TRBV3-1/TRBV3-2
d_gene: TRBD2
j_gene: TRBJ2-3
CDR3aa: CASSHWLAGGADTQYF

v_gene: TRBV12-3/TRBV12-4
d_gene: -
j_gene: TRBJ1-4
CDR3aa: CASSLSEKLFF

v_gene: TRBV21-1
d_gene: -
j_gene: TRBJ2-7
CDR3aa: CASSNGNTSYEQYF

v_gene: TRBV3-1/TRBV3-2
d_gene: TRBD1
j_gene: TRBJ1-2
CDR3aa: CASSQDQGAVYGYTF

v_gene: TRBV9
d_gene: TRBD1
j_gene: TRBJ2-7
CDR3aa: CASSVSPSPGQGGDEQYF

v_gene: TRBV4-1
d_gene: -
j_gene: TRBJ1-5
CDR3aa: CASSHGGQPQHF

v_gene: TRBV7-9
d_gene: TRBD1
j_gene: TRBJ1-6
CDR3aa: CASSFETGYNSPLHF

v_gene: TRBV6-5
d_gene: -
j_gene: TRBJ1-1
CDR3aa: CASSRGADAEAFF

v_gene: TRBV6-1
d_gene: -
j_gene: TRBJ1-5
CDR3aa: CASSERPEVGRRSNQPQHF

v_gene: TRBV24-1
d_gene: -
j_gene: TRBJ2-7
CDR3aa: CATSGILGSRSYEQYF

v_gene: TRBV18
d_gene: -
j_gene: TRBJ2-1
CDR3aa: CASSPPLSGADPYNEQFF

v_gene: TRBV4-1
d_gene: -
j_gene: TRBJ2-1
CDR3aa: CASSPDEGNEQFF

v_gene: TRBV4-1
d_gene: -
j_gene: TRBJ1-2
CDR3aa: CASSQRDTESYGYTF

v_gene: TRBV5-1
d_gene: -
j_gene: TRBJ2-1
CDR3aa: CASEDRLNEQFF

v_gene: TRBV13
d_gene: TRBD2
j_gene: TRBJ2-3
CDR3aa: CASSSPGLAGEGTDTQYF

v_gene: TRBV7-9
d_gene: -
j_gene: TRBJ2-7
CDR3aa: CASSFPNRESTKQYF

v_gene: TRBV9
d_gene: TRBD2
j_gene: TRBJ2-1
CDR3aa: CASSVESASGNEQFF

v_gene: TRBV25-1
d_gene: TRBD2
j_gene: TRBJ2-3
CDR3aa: CASSEWGLGRSEDTQYF

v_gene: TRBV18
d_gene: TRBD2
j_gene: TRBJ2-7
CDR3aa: CASSPGTSGREQYF

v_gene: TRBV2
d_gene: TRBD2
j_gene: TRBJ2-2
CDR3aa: CASMRTSGSTGELFF

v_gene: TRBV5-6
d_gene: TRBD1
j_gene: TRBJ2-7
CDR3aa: CASSFGTGSSEQYF

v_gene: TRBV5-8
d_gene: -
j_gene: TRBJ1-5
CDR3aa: CASSLVGQPQHF

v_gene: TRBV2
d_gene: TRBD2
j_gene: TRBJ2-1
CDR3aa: CASDETSGPNEQFF